The clone carrying this T cell receptor beta chain showed up just a few times. The antigen is undetermined. This specimen comes from a study of beta chain features in type 1 diabetes. Broader study findings: Among patients with Type 1 diabetes, TCRB CDR3s were moderately but significantly shorter in every one of the four CD4+ subsets.

V shed 4 bases, J shed 3 bases, and the junction held 10 bases outside the gene matches. The germline V gene encodes CDR1 SGDLS and CDR2 YYNGEE. The CDR3 totals 16 residues. The study reverse transcribed the entire isolated RNA, so it sequenced expressed TCRB transcripts. TCRdb's table, derived via immunoSEQ multiplex PCR, lists solely in-frame clones and lacks some. The profile shows about half a million clones, about an eighth of them singletons. Naive, central memory, regulatory and stem cell-like memory cells within the CD4+ compartment were sorted using CD45RO/CCR7/CD25/CD127/CD95/CD27. The receptor was isolated from a woman aged 18-29 years in good health. This chain links TRBV9 with TRBJ2-3; 8 bases line up with TRBD2. The sequencing sample was made of naive CD4+ T cells from blood. DNA of the CDR3: TGTGCCAGCAGCCCAACTAGCGGATACGCGACAGATACGCAGTATTTT. Protein product: CASSPTSGYATDTQYF.